The source of this TCR beta chain is a study of T-cell reconstitution after alpha-beta-depleted transplantation in children (dated by TCRdb to about 2016). The study in broad terms: Using TCR repertoire profiling, the study followed T-cell immune reconstitution in a quantitative way in children after TCRalphabeta/CD19-depleted allogeneic hematopoietic cell transplantation. Beyond this particular receptor, the publication reports: In some patients, the high TCRbeta diversity seen at day 60 was put down to recipient T cells and intrathymic progenitors that had survived conditioning. The frequencies of hyperexpanded clones fell over the following months, and after one year, T-cell counts and TCRbeta diversity were mostly attributed to newly produced T cells. About two months after transplant, the apparently early recovery of alphabetaT-cell counts reportedly depended on just several hundred clones that had expanded rapidly and came from non-depleted graft cells.

V loses 3 bases of germline sequence and J loses 4 bases, and the interval between the two ends is 16 bases. From its cysteine to its phenylalanine, the CDR3 spans 16 amino acids. Just CDR3 DNA is preserved here, 48 bases in frame from base 1. Note on this clonotype: Its antigen is unknown. No base quality information exists; no much larger clone differs at one position.

Libraries were constructed by PCR. The instrument was an Illumina HiSeq 2500. Molecular barcoding was employed in the preparation of TCR libraries, with unique molecular identifiers being used to normalize TCRbeta repertoire quantification. TCRdb itself trimmed the public reads at Q25 with fastp, ran MiXCR and retained productive beta chains. When rows share a CDR3 protein, they turn into one entry using the most common DNA and genes. The sample records fewer than 400,000 distinct CDR3 sequences, approximately 23% of which are singletons. The top ten clonotypes cover approximately 11% of the sample. Per the publication, the treatment or condition label means: allogeneic hematopoietic cell transplantation with graft depleted of TCRalphabeta T cells and CD19 B cells. Transplant recipients were children who received TCRalphabeta/CD19-depleted allogeneic hematopoietic cell grafts.

The chain couples TRBV12-3 or TRBV12-4 to TRBJ1-3; the D gene is perhaps TRBD1, on 6 matching bases. The specimen was PBMCs, mostly from graft donor cells, collected 180 days after TCRalphabeta/CD19-depleted stem cell transplant. The TCR sequence derives from a male patient younger than 18 who had a stem cell transplant for acute lymphoblastic leukemia, so the T cells may come from the graft donor. The CDR3 sequence is CASSLRGGREGNTIYF. The nucleotides read TGTGCCAGCAGTTTGCGAGGGGGAAGAGAAGGAAACACCATATATTTT.